The rows below give T cell receptor beta chains drawn from one sample of a study of T cell changes during pregnancy in multiple sclerosis. Here immunoSEQ multiplex PCR was the method, and the copy in TCRdb shows in-frame clones only, minus some. The sample shows about 59,000 clones, around 95% of them seen only once. The sequences come from CD4+ T cells from peripheral blood mononuclear cells, collected before pregnancy. Receptors originate from a female donor with multiple sclerosis, enrolled in a pregnancy study. Both conserved end residues are part of each CDR3. A D gene is named only where the DNA matches it firmly. Size is stated for part of the rows, as once, few or many counts, or as a class when the clone is expanded.

v_gene	abundance	d_gene	j_gene	CDR3nt	CDR3aa
TRBV11-2	-	-	TRBJ2-1	TGTGCCAGCAGCTCCCAACTAGCTAATGAGCAGTTCTTC	CASSSQLANEQFF
TRBV4-2	-	TRBD1	TRBJ1-5	TGTGCCAGCAGCCTCAACAGGGGGGAGGTGGATCAGCCCCAGCATTTT	CASSLNRGEVDQPQHF
TRBV7-9	-	TRBD2	TRBJ2-7	TGTGCCAGCAGCTTAGCGGCCGGGACTAGCGGGAGGGCCGAGCAGTACTTC	CASSLAAGTSGRAEQYF
TRBV6-5	-	-	TRBJ2-1	TGTGCCAGCAGTTGGTCTAGGGGGAATGAGCAGTTCTTC	CASSWSRGNEQFF
TRBV29-1	few	-	TRBJ1-1	TGCAGCGTTGAAAAGTGGCGGGAAGGGGCCGAGAACACTGAAGCTTTCTTT	CSVEKWREGAENTEAFF
TRBV9	-	TRBD1	TRBJ1-1	TGTGCCAGCAGCGTAGTATCAGGGGGGACTGAAGCTTTCTTT	CASSVVSGGTEAFF
TRBV6-5	-	-	TRBJ2-3	TGTGCCAGCAGTTACTCTTATAGAACAGATACGCAGTATTTT	CASSYSYRTDTQYF
TRBV9	-	-	TRBJ1-4	TGTGCCAGCAGCGCTCGGGGGGCTAATGAAAAACTGTTTTTT	CASSARGANEKLFF
TRBV5-8	-	TRBD1	TRBJ1-1	TGTGCCAGCAGCTCCCGGACAGGGCGGTCCACTGAAGCTTTCTTT	CASSSRTGRSTEAFF
TRBV28	-	-	TRBJ2-2	TGTGCCAGCAGGACTGCGATAACCGGGGAGCTGTTTTTT	CASRTAITGELFF
TRBV9	-	-	TRBJ1-1	TGTGCCAGCAGCGTAGTAGCCCTGGGGGCAGGTTGGGCGGACACTGAAGCTTTCTTT	CASSVVALGAGWADTEAFF
TRBV4-1	many	TRBD1	TRBJ1-4	TGCGCCAGCAGCCAAGGACAGGGGAAGGAAATAAGTGAAAAACTGTTTTTT	CASSQGQGKEISEKLFF
TRBV21-1	-	-	TRBJ2-5	TGTGCCAGCTTGGGGGCCCAAGAGACCCAGTACTTC	CASLGAQETQYF
TRBV5-8	-	-	TRBJ2-4	TGTGCCAGCAGCTTGGAACTAGCCAAAAACATTCAGTACTTC	CASSLELAKNIQYF
TRBV19	-	TRBD2	TRBJ2-3	TGTGCCAGTAGTACCACGGGACTAGCGCGAGATACGCAGTATTTT	CASSTTGLARDTQYF
TRBV20-1	-	-	TRBJ2-1	TGCAGTGCAAGACTTGGACTGGATCAGTTCTTC	CSARLGLDQFF
TRBV5-5	-	-	TRBJ1-3	TGTGCCAGCAGTCCCCGGGGGGGAGGCTCTGGAAACACCATATATTTT	CASSPRGGGSGNTIYF
TRBV5-4	-	-	TRBJ1-3	TGTGCCAGCAGCGCGACACTACAGGGAGAAGGAAACACCATATATTTT	CASSATLQGEGNTIYF
TRBV4-2	-	-	TRBJ1-1	TGTGCCAGCAGCCAAGATGGAGGAGGTGCGGGCACTGAAGCTTTCTTT	CASSQDGGGAGTEAFF
TRBV14	-	-	TRBJ2-7	TGTGCCAGCAGCCAAATTATCGGTCACGAGCAGTACTTC	CASSQIIGHEQYF
TRBV19	-	-	TRBJ2-1	TGTGCCAGTAGTATAGATCTTAGCGGTACCTACAATGAGCAGTTCTTC	CASSIDLSGTYNEQFF
TRBV6-6	once	TRBD2	TRBJ2-7	TGTGCCAGCAGTTACTCTTCGGGGGGTATCCCCTACGAGCAGTACTTC	CASSYSSGGIPYEQYF
TRBV28	-	-	TRBJ2-7	TGTGCCAGCAGTTTACAGGTTCCGCTCTACGAGCAGTACTTC	CASSLQVPLYEQYF
TRBV7-6	-	-	TRBJ2-1	TGTGCCAGCAGCCCCCCTGGTTCAGGCCGGAATGAGCAGTTCTTC	CASSPPGSGRNEQFF
TRBV15	-	-	TRBJ2-7	TGTGCCACCAGCAGCGGAGGCGACGAGCAGTACTTC	CATSSGGDEQYF
TRBV29-1	-	-	TRBJ1-1	TGCAGCGTTAAGGGCCTCGGCAGGGAGGACACTGAAGCTTTCTTT	CSVKGLGREDTEAFF
TRBV4-2	-	TRBD1	TRBJ1-3	TGTGCCAGCAGCCAAAAAAAGGGGGGCAGGGGGCCTGGAAACACCATATATTTT	CASSQKKGGRGPGNTIYF
TRBV11-1	-	-	TRBJ2-3	TGTGCCAGCAGCCCGAGATTTCTGGCGGCAGATACGCAGTATTTT	CASSPRFLAADTQYF
TRBV15	-	TRBD1	TRBJ1-4	TGTGCCACCAGCAGAGATAGGCCCAGGGACAGGGCGGGCGAAAAACTGTTTTTT	CATSRDRPRDRAGEKLFF
TRBV9	-	-	TRBJ2-1	TGTGCCAGCAGCCCCCACACAGGGCTTAATTACAATGAGCAGTTCTTC	CASSPHTGLNYNEQFF
TRBV19	-	-	TRBJ1-2	TGTGCCAGTAGTATTGAGATGGGCTACACCTTC	CASSIEMGYTF
TRBV19	-	-	TRBJ1-5	TGTGCCAGTAGTATCATTCAGATCAATCAGCCCCAGCATTTT	CASSIIQINQPQHF
TRBV5-4	-	TRBD2	TRBJ2-3	TGTGCCAGCAGCCCGAGACTAGCGGGAGGCCTCACAGATACGCAGTATTTT	CASSPRLAGGLTDTQYF
TRBV6-5	few	TRBD1	TRBJ1-1	TGTGCCAGCAGTCGTACTACAGGGGCGAACACTGAAGCTTTCTTT	CASSRTTGANTEAFF
TRBV27	-	TRBD2	TRBJ2-1	TGTGCCACCCGGCTCAGCGGGGGCTCCTACAATGAGCAGTTCTTC	CATRLSGGSYNEQFF
TRBV28	once	TRBD1	TRBJ2-7	TGTGCCAGCAGTTCCCCACCCGGGACAGGGGCATTGTCCTACGAGCAGTACTTC	CASSSPPGTGALSYEQYF
TRBV5-1	-	TRBD1	TRBJ1-2	TGCGCCAGCAGCTTGGTGGACAGGGAATCCTATGGCTACACCTTC	CASSLVDRESYGYTF
TRBV7-2	-	TRBD1	TRBJ1-5	TGTGCCAGCAGCTTAGCAGGGGGCAGCCAGCCCCAGCATTTT	CASSLAGGSQPQHF
TRBV19	-	-	TRBJ1-3	TGTGCCAGTAGTATAGTTCAGGGTCTTTCTGGAAACACCATATATTTT	CASSIVQGLSGNTIYF
TRBV27	once	TRBD2	TRBJ2-1	TGTGCCAGCAGACGACCGGGACTAGCCGGCTACAATGAGCAGTTCTTC	CASRRPGLAGYNEQFF
TRBV18	once	-	TRBJ1-5	TGTGCCAGCTCACCATCAGGTTCCAATCAGCCCCAGCATTTT	CASSPSGSNQPQHF
TRBV5-1	once	-	TRBJ2-5	TGCGCCAGCAGCTTAGGGTACGGAGGGAGCGAGACCCAGTACTTC	CASSLGYGGSETQYF
TRBV5-4	-	TRBD1	TRBJ2-5	TGTGCCAGCAGCTTGCCAGGGGGCGCCGAGACCCAGTACTTC	CASSLPGGAETQYF
TRBV6-5	-	-	TRBJ1-2	TGTGCCAGCAGTTACCGACAGCTCTCTGGCTACACCTTC	CASSYRQLSGYTF
TRBV18	-	-	TRBJ1-3	TGTGCCAGCTCACATTACGACGGGGTCTCTGGAAACACCATATATTTT	CASSHYDGVSGNTIYF